Below, one T cell receptor beta chain is given with its context. Looked up from germline, CDR1 is SGHRS and CDR2 is YFSETQ. The CDR3 loop spans 15 amino acids. V lost 3 bases to trimming and J lost 5 bases; unmatched junction nucleotides: 3. This record comes from a study of long-term antiretroviral therapy in people with HIV. Assay version v3.0 of immunoSEQ was used, and it was run at survey level. Produced via immunoSEQ multiplex PCR; TCRdb's table is partial and in-frame only. The sample yields about 30,000 clones, around 93% seen once. This chain uses TRBV5-1 with TRBJ2-1; TRBD2 aligns across 12 bases. The sequencing here drew on unsorted PBMCs, taken around 7.4 years after starting antiretroviral therapy. The clonotype was recovered from a man in his fifties with HIV. The CDR3 sequence: CASSYRTSGDNEQFF. The CDR3 region has the DNA TGCGCCAGCAGCTATCGGACTAGCGGGGACAATGAGCAGTTCTTC.